This T cell receptor beta chain appears in the sequencing data of a study of cytomegalovirus exposure and HLA in healthy donors. This clone was seen more than once but under ten times. Its specificity is not known. The PCR was carried out with 60 Vbeta primers and 13 Jbeta primers. Clones were read by immunoSEQ multiplex PCR, and TCRdb kept only the in-frame ones, dropping some. The table lists about 120,000 clones, less than 10% of them singletons. Notes on the study in general: What was likely a sequencing artifact was a cluster of highly shared sequence variants. For most TCR beta V segments, an earlier analysis put the productive rate at about 87% or about 30% of the time. As immune exposure information, only CMV serostatus was available.

V lost 7 bases to trimming and J lost 9 bases; unmatched junction nucleotides: 9. The germline CDR1 and CDR2 sequences are LNHDA and SQIVND (reference sequence). This CDR3 has 14 residues. The sequencing sample was made of PBMCs. The clonotype originates from a middle-aged woman in good health and CMV-seropositive. This sequence joins TRBV19 and TRBJ1-6; 7 bases are shared with TRBD1. For the CDR3, the DNA is TGTGCCAGTACCCGACAGGGAGACTTTTCACCCCTCCACTTT. This gives the protein CASTRQGDFSPLHF.